This T cell receptor beta chain was sequenced for a study of T cell repertoires in aging, cancer and after chemotherapy. Study overall: About 9.1 million TCR reads were in the whole dataset. General study findings and limits: Compared with age-matched healthy donors, untreated hematological or solid cancer patients showed higher blood TCR clonality. Healthy donors lost TCR diversity with age mainly through richness, cancer patients through richness and evenness.

TRB rearrangements spanning V, D and J were amplified using mixed TRB-A/B primers. In TCRdb, the multiplex PCR reads were re-called with MiXCR into one record per CDR3 protein. In the table there are around 10,000 distinct CDR3 sequences, about 35% of which are singletons. The template was genomic DNA from peripheral blood, not RNA. Deletions cut 2 bases from V and 0 bases from J, with 11 bases between. There are 15 residues in the CDR3. Germline V gives CDR1 MNHEY, CDR2 SVGAGI. Comment on this clonotype: Its antigen remains unidentified.

Sequencing was carried out using blood. The V and J genes are TRBV6-5 and TRBJ2-7; tentatively, D is TRBD2 (5 bases). This TCR derives from a human donor in good health. This CDR3 reads CASSYLEVGSYEQYF. The CDR3 region has the DNA TGTGCCAGCAGTTACCTGGAGGTGGGCTCCTACGAGCAGTACTTC.